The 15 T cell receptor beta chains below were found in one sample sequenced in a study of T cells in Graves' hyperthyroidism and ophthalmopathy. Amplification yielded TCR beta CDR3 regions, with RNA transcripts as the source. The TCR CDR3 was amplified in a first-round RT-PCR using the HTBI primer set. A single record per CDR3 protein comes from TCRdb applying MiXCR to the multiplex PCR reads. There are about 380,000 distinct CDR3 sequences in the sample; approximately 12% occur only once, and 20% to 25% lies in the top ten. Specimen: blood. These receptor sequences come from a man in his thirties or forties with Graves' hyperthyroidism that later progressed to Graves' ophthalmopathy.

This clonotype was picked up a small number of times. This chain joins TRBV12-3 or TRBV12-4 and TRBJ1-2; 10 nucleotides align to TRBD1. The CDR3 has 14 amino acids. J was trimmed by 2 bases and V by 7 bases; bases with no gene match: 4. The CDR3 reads CASTKTGGNYGYTF. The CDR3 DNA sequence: TGTGCCAGCACCAAGACAGGGGGCAACTATGGCTACACCTTC.

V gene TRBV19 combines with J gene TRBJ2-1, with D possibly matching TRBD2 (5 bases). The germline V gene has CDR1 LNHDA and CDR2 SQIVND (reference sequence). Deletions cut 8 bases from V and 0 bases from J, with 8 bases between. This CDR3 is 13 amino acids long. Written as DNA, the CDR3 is TGTGCCAGTCTAGCCGTCTCCTACAATGAGCAGTTCTTC. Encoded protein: CASLAVSYNEQFF.

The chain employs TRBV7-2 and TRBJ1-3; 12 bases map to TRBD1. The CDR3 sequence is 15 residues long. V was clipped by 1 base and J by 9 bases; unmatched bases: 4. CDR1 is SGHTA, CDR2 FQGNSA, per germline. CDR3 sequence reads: CASSLVGQGALTIYF. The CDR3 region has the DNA TGTGCCAGCAGCTTAGTGGGACAGGGGGCACTCACCATATATTTT.

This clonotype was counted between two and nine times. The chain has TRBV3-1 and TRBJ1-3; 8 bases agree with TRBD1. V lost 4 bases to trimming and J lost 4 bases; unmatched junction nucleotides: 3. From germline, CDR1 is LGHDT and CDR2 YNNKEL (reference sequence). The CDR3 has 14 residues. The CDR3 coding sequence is TGTGCCAGCAGCCGACGGACAGGGGGAAACACCATATATTTT. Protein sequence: CASSRRTGGNTIYF.

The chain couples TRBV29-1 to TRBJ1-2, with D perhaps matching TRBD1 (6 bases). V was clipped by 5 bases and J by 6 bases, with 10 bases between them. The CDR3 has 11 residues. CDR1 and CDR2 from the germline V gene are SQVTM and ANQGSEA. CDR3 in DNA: TGCAGCGTTTATCAGGGGCATGGCTACACCTTC. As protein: CSVYQGHGYTF.

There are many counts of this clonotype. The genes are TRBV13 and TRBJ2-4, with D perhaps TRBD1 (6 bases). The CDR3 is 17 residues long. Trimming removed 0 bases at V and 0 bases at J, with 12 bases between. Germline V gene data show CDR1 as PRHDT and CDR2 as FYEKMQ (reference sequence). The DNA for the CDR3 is TGTGCCAGCAGCTTAGGGGACAGAACTCAAGCCAAAAACATTCAGTACTTC. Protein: CASSLGDRTQAKNIQYF.

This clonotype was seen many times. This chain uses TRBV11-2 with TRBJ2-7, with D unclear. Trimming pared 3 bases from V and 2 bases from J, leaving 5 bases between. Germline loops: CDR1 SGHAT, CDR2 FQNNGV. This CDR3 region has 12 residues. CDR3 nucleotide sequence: TGTGCCAGCAGCTTCATAGCCTACGAGCAGTACTTC. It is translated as CASSFIAYEQYF.

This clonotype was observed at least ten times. The CDR3 loop reads CASSLDTGLAGRSTDTQYF. CDR3 DNA: TGTGCCAGCAGCTTGGACACAGGACTAGCGGGGAGAAGCACAGATACGCAGTATTTT. This chain joins TRBV7-2 and TRBJ2-3; 12 positions match TRBD2. Germline values: CDR1 SGHTA, CDR2 FQGNSA. The CDR3 has 19 amino acids. With 3 bases clipped from V and 0 bases from J, the junction kept 10 bases outside the gene matches.

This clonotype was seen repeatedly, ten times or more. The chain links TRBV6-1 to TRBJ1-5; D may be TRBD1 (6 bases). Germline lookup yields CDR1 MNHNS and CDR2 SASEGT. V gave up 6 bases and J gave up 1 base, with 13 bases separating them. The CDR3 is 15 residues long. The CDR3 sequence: CASRLQGASNQPQHF. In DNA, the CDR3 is TGTGCCAGCAGACTACAGGGAGCCAGCAATCAGCCCCAGCATTTT.

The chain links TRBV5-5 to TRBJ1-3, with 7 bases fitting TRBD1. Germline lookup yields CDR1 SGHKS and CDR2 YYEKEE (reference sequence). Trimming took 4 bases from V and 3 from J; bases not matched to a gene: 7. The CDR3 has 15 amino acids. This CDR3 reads CASSTSTGNGNTIYF. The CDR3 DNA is TGTGCCAGCAGCACATCGACAGGGAATGGAAACACCATATATTTT.

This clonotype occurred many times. CDR3: CASSTGLAGVDTQYF. Written as DNA, the CDR3 is TGTGCCAGCAGTACCGGACTAGCGGGGGTAGATACGCAGTATTTT. The gene calls are TRBV12-3 or TRBV12-4 and TRBJ2-3, with 13 bases matching TRBD2. The CDR3 covers 15 residues. Trimming took 5 bases from V and 5 from J; bases not matched to a gene: 4.

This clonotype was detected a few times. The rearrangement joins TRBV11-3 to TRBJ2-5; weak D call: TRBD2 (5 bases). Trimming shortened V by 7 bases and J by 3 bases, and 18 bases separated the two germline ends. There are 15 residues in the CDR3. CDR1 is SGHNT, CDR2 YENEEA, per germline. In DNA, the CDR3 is TGTGCCAGCAAGGACCTGGCGGGCGTAGAAGAGACCCAGTACTTC. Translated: CASKDLAGVEETQYF. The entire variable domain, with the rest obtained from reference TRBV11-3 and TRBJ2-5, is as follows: EAGVVQSPRYKIIEKKQPVAFWCNPISGHNTLYWYLQNLGQGPELLIRYENEEAVDDSQLPKDRFSAERLKGVDSTLKIQPAELGDSAVYLCASKDLAGVEETQYFGPGTRLLVL.

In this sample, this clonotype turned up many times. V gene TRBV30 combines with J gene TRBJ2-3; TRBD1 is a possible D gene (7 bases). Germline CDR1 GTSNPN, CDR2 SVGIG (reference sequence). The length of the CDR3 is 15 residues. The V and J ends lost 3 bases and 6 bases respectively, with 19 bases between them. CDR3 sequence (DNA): TGTGCCTGGAGCGGTGGACAGGCCCGGGGGGATACGCAGTATTTT. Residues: CAWSGGQARGDTQYF. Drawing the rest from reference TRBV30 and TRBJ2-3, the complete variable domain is SQTIHQWPATLVQPVGSPLSLECTVEGTSNPNLYWYRQAAGRGLQLLFYSVGIGQISSEVPQNLSASRPQDRQFILSSKKLLLSDSGFYLCAWSGGQARGDTQYFGPGTRLTVL.

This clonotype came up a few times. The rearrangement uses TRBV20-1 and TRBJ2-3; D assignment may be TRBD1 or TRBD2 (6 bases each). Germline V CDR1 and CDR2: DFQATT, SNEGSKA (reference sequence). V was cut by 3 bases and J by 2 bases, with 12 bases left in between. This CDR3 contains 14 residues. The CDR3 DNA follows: TGCAGTGCTAGGTGGGGGGCTCTCACAGATACGCAGTATTTT. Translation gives CSARWGALTDTQYF.

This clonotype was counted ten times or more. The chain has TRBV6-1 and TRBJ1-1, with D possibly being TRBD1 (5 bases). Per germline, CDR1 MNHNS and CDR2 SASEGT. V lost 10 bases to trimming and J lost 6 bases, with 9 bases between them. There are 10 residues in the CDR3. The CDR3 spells CATLGPEAFF. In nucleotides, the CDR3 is TGTGCCACCCTGGGACCTGAAGCTTTCTTT.